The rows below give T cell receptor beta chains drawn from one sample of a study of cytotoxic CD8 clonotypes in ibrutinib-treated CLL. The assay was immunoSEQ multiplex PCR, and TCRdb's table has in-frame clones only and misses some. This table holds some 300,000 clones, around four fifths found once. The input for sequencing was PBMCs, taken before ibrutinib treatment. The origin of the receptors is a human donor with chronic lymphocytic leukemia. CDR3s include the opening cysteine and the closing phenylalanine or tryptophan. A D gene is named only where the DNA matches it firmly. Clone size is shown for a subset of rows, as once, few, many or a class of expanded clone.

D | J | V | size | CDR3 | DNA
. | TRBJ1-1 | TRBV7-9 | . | CASSSAARKTEAFF | TGTGCCAGCAGCTCTGCGGCGAGGAAAACTGAAGCTTTCTTT
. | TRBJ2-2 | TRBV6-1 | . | CASSVAGSQLGGELFF | TGTGCCAGCAGTGTTGCCGGGAGCCAGCTGGGCGGGGAGCTGTTTTTT
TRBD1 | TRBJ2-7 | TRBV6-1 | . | CASSGGTGNMEQYF | TGTGCCAGCAGTGGTGGGACAGGAAATATGGAGCAGTACTTC
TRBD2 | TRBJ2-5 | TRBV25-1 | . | CASSRAGEETQYF | TGTGCCAGCAGTCGAGCGGGAGAAGAGACCCAGTACTTC
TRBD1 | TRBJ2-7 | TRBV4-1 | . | CASSPRQGPSRSYEQYF | TGCGCCAGCAGCCCCCGACAGGGCCCCTCACGCTCCTACGAGCAGTACTTC
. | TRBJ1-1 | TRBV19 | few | CASSIGGNTEAFF | TGTGCCAGTAGTATAGGGGGGAACACTGAAGCTTTCTTT
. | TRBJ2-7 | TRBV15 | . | CATSRDIAGSWSGEQYF | TGTGCCACCAGCAGAGATATTGCAGGGTCTTGGTCGGGGGAGCAGTACTTC
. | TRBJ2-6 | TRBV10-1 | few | CASSDRASGANVLTF | TGCGCCAGCAGTGACAGGGCCTCTGGGGCCAACGTCCTGACTTTC
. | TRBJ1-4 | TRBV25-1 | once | CASSEYGTNEKLFF | TGTGCCAGCAGTGAGTACGGGACTAATGAAAAACTGTTTTTT
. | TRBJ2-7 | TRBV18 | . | CASSGGTALSYEQYF | TGTGCCAGCTCAGGCGGGACCGCCTTGAGCTACGAGCAGTACTTC
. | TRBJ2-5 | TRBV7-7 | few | CASSATETQYF | TGTGCTAGCAGCGCCACTGAGACCCAGTACTTC
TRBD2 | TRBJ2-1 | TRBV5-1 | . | CASSPGGRLASRNEQFF | TGCGCCAGCAGCCCGGGTGGGCGACTAGCGTCTCGGAATGAGCAGTTCTTC
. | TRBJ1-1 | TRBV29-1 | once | CSVEDKGSNTEAFF | TGCAGCGTTGAAGATAAGGGTTCGAACACTGAAGCTTTCTTT
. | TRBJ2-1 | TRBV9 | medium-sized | CASSVVGGKEEFF | TGTGCCAGCAGCGTAGTAGGAGGGAAAGAGGAGTTCTTC
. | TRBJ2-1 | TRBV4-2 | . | CASSQGGVVSVQFF | TGTGCCAGCAGCCAAGGGGGGGTGGTATCGGTGCAGTTCTTC
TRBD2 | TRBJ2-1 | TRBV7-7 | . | CASSSSGGNNEQFF | TGTGCTAGCAGCTCAAGCGGGGGTAACAATGAGCAGTTCTTC
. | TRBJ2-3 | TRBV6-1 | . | CASKNLGITDTQYF | TGTGCCAGCAAGAACCTAGGAATCACAGATACGCAGTATTTT
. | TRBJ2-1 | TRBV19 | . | CASSITNEQFF | TGTGCCAGTAGTATAACTAATGAGCAGTTCTTC
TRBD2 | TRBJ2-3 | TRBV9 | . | CASSVAAGGPTDTQYF | TGTGCCAGCAGCGTAGCGGCGGGAGGGCCCACAGATACGCAGTATTTT
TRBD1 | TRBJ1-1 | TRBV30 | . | CAWRATGGPMNTEAFF | TGTGCCTGGAGGGCGACAGGGGGCCCGATGAACACTGAAGCTTTCTTT
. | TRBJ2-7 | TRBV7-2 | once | CASSLAGRGYEQYF | TGTGCCAGCAGCTTAGCTGGAAGGGGTTACGAGCAGTACTTC
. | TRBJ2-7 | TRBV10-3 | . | CAIKKDPDEQYF | TGTGCCATCAAGAAGGACCCGGACGAGCAGTACTTC
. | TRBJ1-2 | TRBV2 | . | CASSESTGAPNYGYTF | TGTGCCAGCAGTGAGAGTACGGGGGCCCCTAACTATGGCTACACCTTC
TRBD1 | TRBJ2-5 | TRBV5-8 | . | CASSKPLGTGVETQYF | TGTGCCAGCAGCAAACCACTTGGGACAGGGGTAGAGACCCAGTACTTC
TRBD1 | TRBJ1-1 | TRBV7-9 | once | CASSPDRGSYTEAFF | TGTGCCAGCAGCCCGGACAGGGGGTCATACACTGAAGCTTTCTTT
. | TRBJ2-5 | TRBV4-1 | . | CASSHPQGRETQYF | TGCGCCAGCAGCCACCCACAGGGTAGAGAGACCCAGTACTTC
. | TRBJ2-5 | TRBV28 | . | CASTHWRDETQYF | TGTGCCAGCACACACTGGCGGGACGAGACCCAGTACTTC
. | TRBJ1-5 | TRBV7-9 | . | CASSLAGWGVQPQHF | TGTGCCAGCAGCTTAGCGGGCTGGGGAGTCCAGCCCCAGCATTTT
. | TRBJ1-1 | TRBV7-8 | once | CASSSLEPMNTEAFF | TGTGCCAGCAGCTCCTTGGAACCCATGAACACTGAAGCTTTCTTT
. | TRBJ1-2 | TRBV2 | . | CASSGEIHYGYTF | TGTGCCAGCAGTGGTGAGATCCACTATGGCTACACCTTC
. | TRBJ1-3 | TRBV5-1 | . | CASSRTAVSGNTIYF | TGCGCCAGCAGCCGGACAGCGGTCTCTGGAAACACCATATATTTT
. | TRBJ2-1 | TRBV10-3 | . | CAISATNYEQFF | TGTGCCATCAGTGCGACGAACTATGAGCAGTTCTTC
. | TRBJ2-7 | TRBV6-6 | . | CASSLGGIVSYEQYF | TGTGCCAGCAGCCTCGGAGGGATAGTTAGCTACGAGCAGTACTTC
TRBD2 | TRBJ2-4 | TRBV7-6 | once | CASSLGLAEDRLAKNIQYF | TGTGCCAGCAGCTTAGGACTAGCGGAAGATAGGTTAGCCAAAAACATTCAGTACTTC
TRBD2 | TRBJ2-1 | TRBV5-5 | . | CASSSGLAGGSYNEQFF | TGTGCCAGCAGCTCGGGACTAGCGGGAGGCTCCTACAATGAGCAGTTCTTC
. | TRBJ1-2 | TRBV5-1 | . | CASKDGPQAYGYTF | TGCGCCAGCAAAGATGGACCCCAAGCCTATGGCTACACCTTC
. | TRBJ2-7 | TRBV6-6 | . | CASGLGGDIYEQYF | TGTGCCAGCGGCCTGGGGGGAGATATCTACGAGCAGTACTTC
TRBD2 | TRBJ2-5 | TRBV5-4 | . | CASTSGREETQYF | TGTGCCAGCACCTCAGGGAGGGAAGAGACCCAGTACTTC
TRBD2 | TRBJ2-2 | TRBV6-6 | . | CASSATAGERGGELFF | TGTGCCAGCAGTGCAACAGCGGGAGAGCGTGGCGGGGAGCTGTTTTTT
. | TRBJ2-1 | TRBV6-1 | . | CASSEGSMNEQFF | TGTGCCAGCAGTGAAGGCAGTATGAATGAGCAGTTCTTC
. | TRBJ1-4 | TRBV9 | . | CASSVAGTLVEKLFF | TGTGCCAGCAGCGTAGCAGGTACACTTGTTGAAAAACTGTTTTTT